The sequence of this TCR beta chain was determined in a study of blood T cell repertoires in COVID-19. Clones were read by immunoSEQ multiplex PCR, and TCRdb kept only the in-frame ones, dropping some. Seen here are about 320,000 clones, approximately 84% observed once, and the top ten hold more than 9%. The CDR3 runs 14 residues. V shed 5 bases and J 9 bases; nucleotides not matched to a gene: 7. Germline-derived CDR1 and CDR2 are SGHTA and FQGNSA. Sequenced material: PBMCs or T cells enriched from blood (not recorded which). The clonotype originates from a woman under 30 who had recovered from COVID-19. The chain is built from TRBV7-2 and TRBJ2-1, with 10 bases that match TRBD1. This CDR3 is CASSPWGQGSEQFF. CDR3 nucleotides: TGTGCCAGCAGCCCGTGGGGACAGGGGTCTGAGCAGTTCTTC. Variable domain in full (rest from reference TRBV7-2 and TRBJ2-1): GAGVSQSPSNKVTEKGKDVELRCDPISGHTALYWYRQSLGQGLEFLIYFQGNSAPDKSGLPSDRFSAERTGGSVSTLTIQRTQQEDSAVYLCASSPWGQGSEQFFGPGTRLTVL.